The 31 T cell receptor beta chains listed next were all sequenced from one sample in a study of cytomegalovirus exposure and HLA in healthy donors. The PCR ran on 60 Vbeta and 13 Jbeta primers. TCRdb's copy holds only in-frame clones and misses some; the assay was immunoSEQ multiplex PCR. The sample records 90,000 to 110,000 clones, over 70% being singletons. The sample comprised PBMCs. The receptors were sampled from a male donor in good health and CMV-seronegative.

This clone occurred many times. The chain recombines TRBV5-1 with TRBJ2-2; 8 bases map to TRBD2. The length of the CDR3 is 15 residues. V shed 4 bases, J shed 3 bases, and the junction held 5 bases outside the gene matches. Germline loops: CDR1 SGHRS, CDR2 YFSETQ. CDR3 in amino acids: CASSPAAGDTGELFF. In nucleotides, the CDR3 is TGCGCCAGCAGCCCTGCAGCGGGAGACACCGGGGAGCTGTTTTTT.

The chain couples TRBV27 to TRBJ1-1; 7 positions agree with TRBD1. The CDR3 runs 16 residues. J gave up 2 bases and V 0 bases, and 6 bases lay outside the gene matches. Germline-derived CDR1 and CDR2 are MNHEY and SMNVEV (reference sequence). The CDR3 sequence: CASSLSPGTANTEAFF. The CDR3 DNA reads as TGTGCCAGCAGTTTATCGCCAGGGACAGCCAACACTGAAGCTTTCTTT.

The J gene is TRBJ2-6, the V gene TRBV5-3; 8 positions match TRBD2. TRBV5-3 is identified as an open reading frame with a role that is uncertain. CDR3 length: 21 amino acids. J was trimmed by 0 bases and V by 2 bases; bases with no gene match: 16. The CDR3 region is CARSLLAEGWDTVSGANVLTF. The DNA of the CDR3 is TGTGCCAGAAGCTTACTAGCGGAAGGCTGGGACACTGTCTCTGGGGCCAACGTCCTGACTTTC.

The chain has TRBV5-1 and TRBJ1-6, with D perhaps TRBD1 (5 bases). Germline V gives CDR1 SGHRS, CDR2 YFSETQ. Trimming took off 1 base at V and 8 bases at J, with 16 bases between the two ends. This CDR3 region has 16 residues. The CDR3 loop reads CASSLSPGSTDSPLHF. Here the CDR3 DNA reads TGCGCCAGCAGCTTGTCCCCAGGGTCAACGGATTCACCCCTCCACTTT.

V gene TRBV14 combines with J gene TRBJ2-1, with TRBD2 matching 14 bases. This CDR3 is 17 amino acids long. CDR1 and CDR2 from the germline V gene are SGHDN and FVKESK. V lost 2 bases, J lost 6 bases, and 6 bases stayed unmatched. CDR3 sequence (DNA): TGTGCCAGCAGCCAAAGAAGACTAGCGGGAGGGGGCAATGAGCAGTTCTTC. Translating it yields CASSQRRLAGGGNEQFF.

Worth noting for this clone: One end of the junction does not line up with germline, which may come from a read error. The chain joins TRBV5-1 to TRBJ2-7; TRBD1 matches at 7 bases. The CDR3 length is 12 residues. Germline CDR1 and CDR2: SGHRS and YFSETQ. The CDR3 loop is CASSLAGTAEDF. In DNA form, the CDR3 reads TGCGCCAGCAGCTTGGCCGGGACAGCTGAAGACTTC.

The chain is built from TRBV4-2 and TRBJ2-3, with 7 bases fitting TRBD2. After removal of 3 bases from V and 6 bases from J, the junction contained 18 bases not matched to a gene. Germline-derived CDR1 and CDR2 are LGHNA and YNFKEQ. This CDR3 spans 18 amino acids. CDR3: CASSQDPYLADPVDTQYF. CDR3 bases: TGTGCCAGCAGCCAGGACCCCTATCTAGCGGACCCCGTCGATACGCAGTATTTT.

J is TRBJ2-1 and V is TRBV9; 8 bases line up with TRBD2. Trimming cost V 4 bases and J 0 bases; bases outside gene matches: 3. Germline V gives CDR1 SGDLS, CDR2 YYNGEE. CDR3 length: 15 amino acids. CDR3 bases: TGTGCCAGCAGCACTAGCGGCCTCTCCTACAATGAGCAGTTCTTC. This encodes CASSTSGLSYNEQFF.

This sequence joins TRBV7-2 and TRBJ2-3; D gene unclear. Per the germline V gene, CDR1 is SGHTA and CDR2 is FQGNSA. The CDR3 has 14 amino acids. V was clipped by 1 base and J by 0 bases, with 5 bases between them. The CDR3 sequence: CASSLVKSTDTQYF. The DNA for the CDR3 is TGTGCCAGCAGCTTAGTCAAAAGCACAGATACGCAGTATTTT.

J is TRBJ1-4 and V is TRBV7-2; D remains unclear. V lost 0 bases, J lost 14 bases, and 19 bases lay in between. The CDR3 is made up of 15 amino acids. The germline gives CDR1 SGHTA, CDR2 FQGNSA. The CDR3 DNA follows: TGTGCCAGCAGCTTAGCGGCCCCCGGGTCTAGTCGGCTGTTTTTT. This translates into CASSLAAPGSSRLFF.

The V gene is TRBV6-6, the J gene TRBJ2-3; TRBD2 might be the D (5 bases). The ends were cut back, 0 bases at V and 0 bases at J, with 10 bases in the middle. Per the germline V gene, CDR1 is MNHNY and CDR2 is SVGAGI (reference sequence). This CDR3 is 16 amino acids long. CDR3 sequence reads: CASSYSPSPSTDTQYF. The CDR3 DNA reads as TGTGCCAGCAGTTACTCGCCTAGCCCTAGCACAGATACGCAGTATTTT.

The chain couples TRBV11-2 to TRBJ2-4, with D possibly matching TRBD1 (9 bases). There are 15 residues in the CDR3. Between the trimmed V and J ends, which lost 10 bases and 8 bases, there was a span of 24 bases. The V gene's germline CDR1 is SGHAT and CDR2 FQNNGV. This CDR3 reads CATAEQGARGDIQYF. The CDR3 nucleotides read TGTGCCACCGCCGAACAGGGGGCGCGGGGGGACATTCAGTACTTC.

This chain connects TRBV9 to TRBJ2-7, with D maybe TRBD1 (6 bases). The V end lost 7 bases, the J end lost 2 bases, and 19 bases lay between the germline ends. This CDR3 comprises 15 residues. Looked up from germline, CDR1 is SGDLS and CDR2 is YYNGEE. CDR3 in amino acids: CASETDRPAPYEQYF. CDR3 DNA sequence: TGTGCCAGCGAGACTGACAGGCCAGCTCCCTACGAGCAGTACTTC.

The rearrangement uses TRBV19 and TRBJ1-3; a possible D gene is TRBD1 (6 bases). Trimming pared 10 bases from V and 0 bases from J, leaving 16 bases between. There are 15 residues in the CDR3. Germline V CDR1 and CDR2: LNHDA, SQIVND (reference sequence). For the CDR3, the DNA is TGTGCCACCTCTCCGAGGGGGAGCTCTGGAAACACCATATATTTT. Its translation is CATSPRGSSGNTIYF.

The table lists this clone with a few counts. The chain couples TRBV7-2 to TRBJ2-6; 13 bases line up with TRBD2. CDR3 length: 19 residues. V gave up 4 bases and J gave up 0 bases; unmatched junction bases: 6. CDR1 and CDR2 from the germline V gene are SGHTA and FQGNSA. CDR3 protein: CASSSGTSGTFSGANVLTF. The CDR3, as DNA: TGTGCCAGCAGCTCAGGGACTAGCGGGACGTTCTCTGGGGCCAACGTCCTGACTTTC.

CDR3 in amino acids: CASGGTVGNNEQFF. In DNA, the CDR3 is TGTGCCAGCGGGGGGACAGTAGGAAACAATGAGCAGTTCTTC. This chain uses TRBV6-1 with TRBJ2-1, with D perhaps TRBD1 (7 bases). Trimming took 8 bases from V and 5 from J, leaving 16 bases between them. This CDR3 region has 14 residues. Germline V gene sequence: CDR1 MNHNS, CDR2 SASEGT.

The gene calls are TRBV5-1 and TRBJ1-1, with D perhaps TRBD1 (5 bases). Germline CDR1 reads SGHRS; CDR2 reads YFSETQ. The V gene lost 0 bases and the J gene lost 3 bases, with 12 bases spanning the gap. The CDR3 has 15 residues. The CDR3: CASSLVGREDTEAFF. As DNA, the CDR3 is TGCGCCAGCAGCTTGGTGGGCAGGGAGGACACTGAAGCTTTCTTT.

V usage is TRBV19 and J usage is TRBJ1-1; 9 bases are shared with TRBD1. There are 13 residues in the CDR3. Germline assignment: CDR1 LNHDA and CDR2 SQIVND (reference sequence). J gave up 3 bases and V 11 bases, and 7 bases lay outside the gene matches. CDR3 nucleotide sequence: TGTGCCGGACAGGGACAGGGTGACACTGAAGCTTTCTTT. Protein product: CAGQGQGDTEAFF.

V usage is TRBV19 and J usage is TRBJ2-5; 8 bases are a match to TRBD1. The end of the DNA aligns better with TRBJ2-7, so the J call may be wrong. Germline-derived CDR1 and CDR2 are LNHDA and SQIVND (reference sequence). This CDR3 region has 14 residues. In DNA form, the CDR3 reads TGTGCCAGTAGTCCAGACAGGGGTCAACACGAGCAGTACTTC. Amino acids: CASSPDRGQHEQYF.

This clone was seen once. This rearrangement joins TRBV2 to TRBJ1-1; 10 bases line up with TRBD1. Unmatched junction bases numbered 0, after V lost 8 bases and J lost 0 bases. The germline V gene encodes CDR1 SNHLY and CDR2 FYNNEI. The CDR3 has 13 amino acids. CDR3 in DNA: TGTGCCAGCGGACAGGGGGTGAACACTGAAGCTTTCTTT. This encodes CASGQGVNTEAFF.

In regard to this clone: The germline gene is not matched at one end of the junction; a read error may be the cause. The rearrangement joins TRBV9 to TRBJ2-7; D is possibly TRBD2 (6 bases). This CDR3 has 12 amino acids. Germline-derived CDR1 and CDR2 are SGDLS and YYNGEE. The CDR3 nucleotides read TGTGCCAGCAGCCCAACCTCGGGAGTAAGGGACTTC. Its protein product is CASSPTSGVRDF.

The chain is built from TRBV28 and TRBJ2-5; 7 bases map to TRBD1. The CDR3 is 16 residues long. CDR1 and CDR2 (germline): MDHEN, SYDVKM. With V trimmed by 4 bases and J by 6 bases, 14 bases remained unmatched. The CDR3 sequence is CASSSLNYQGDKTQYF. In DNA form, the CDR3 reads TGTGCCAGCAGTTCCCTGAACTACCAGGGGGATAAGACCCAGTACTTC.

DNA for the CDR3: TGTGCCTCCGCCGGATGGGCAACCGGGGGGGATGAGCAGTTCTTC. Translated, it gives CASAGWATGGDEQFF. V gene TRBV25-1 combines with J gene TRBJ2-1; 8 nucleotides line up with TRBD2. The CDR3 spans 15 residues. V lost 11 bases to trimming and J lost 8 bases; unmatched junction nucleotides: 17. In germline, CDR1 is MGHDK, CDR2 SYGVNS.

The rearrangement links TRBV18 to TRBJ2-7; a weak D match, TRBD1 (6 bases). Trimming removed 5 bases from V and 1 base from J, with 15 bases in between. The CDR3 consists of 15 residues. The germline V gene encodes CDR1 KGHSH and CDR2 LQKENI. The CDR3 region is CASSTMSGQSYEQYF. The CDR3 nucleotides are TGTGCCAGCTCAACTATGTCAGGACAGTCCTACGAGCAGTACTTC.

For the CDR3, the DNA is TGCAGCGCCACATTGACAGGGACGTGGAATTCACCCCTCCACTTT. As protein: CSATLTGTWNSPLHF. The chain links TRBV29-1 to TRBJ1-6; 7 bases are shared with TRBD1. V shed 7 bases, J shed 7 bases, and the junction held 13 bases outside the gene matches. The CDR3 is 15 residues long. Germline V CDR1 and CDR2: SQVTM, ANQGSEA.

This clone was seen a single time. The chain employs TRBV5-1 and TRBJ2-7; TRBD1 matches 9 bases. The length of the CDR3 is 15 residues. Germline trimming cut 4 bases from V and 1 base from J; bases unmatched to any gene: 6. CDR1 is SGHRS and CDR2 is YFSETQ in the germline V gene. The CDR3: CASSGTGGASYEQYF. The DNA of the CDR3 is TGCGCCAGCAGCGGTACAGGGGGCGCTTCCTACGAGCAGTACTTC.

The rearrangement links TRBV15 to TRBJ2-2; 8 bases fit TRBD2. CDR1 and CDR2 (germline): LNHNV, YYDKDF (reference sequence). V lost 0 bases and J lost 7; bases outside the gene matches: 4. The length of the CDR3 is 15 residues. Here the CDR3 DNA reads TGTGCCACCAGCAGAGAGGGTGCGGGGGGCGGGGAGCTGTTTTTT. Encoded protein: CATSREGAGGGELFF.

The count of this clone is one. The chain uses TRBV29-1 and TRBJ2-2, with D possibly being TRBD2 (6 bases). V lost 3 bases and J lost 0, with 14 bases in between. Germline CDR1 is SQVTM and CDR2 is ANQGSEA. This CDR3 comprises 16 residues. This chain's CDR3 is CSVEEVGGPNTGELFF. CDR3 coding DNA: TGCAGCGTTGAGGAGGTGGGAGGACCGAACACCGGGGAGCTGTTTTTT.

This sequence joins TRBV21-1 and TRBJ2-2; TRBD1 is taken as the D call from the table, unchecked against the DNA. TRBV21-1 constitutes a pseudogene. This CDR3 region has 14 residues. CDR3 sequence: CASSNWPNTGELFF. CDR3 nucleotide sequence: TGTGCCAGCAGCAACTGGCCGAACACCGGGGAGCTGTTTTTT.

This clone showed up many times. V is TRBV10-1 and J is TRBJ2-7, with 7 bases aligning to TRBD1. Germline lookup yields CDR1 WNHNN and CDR2 SYGVQD (reference sequence). Trimming cost V 10 bases and J 7 bases; bases outside gene matches: 13. The CDR3 contains 13 residues. CDR3 nucleotides: TGCGCCACCAACCTTCGACAGGGAGAAGAGCAGTACTTC. Its protein is CATNLRQGEEQYF.

V usage is TRBV29-1 and J usage is TRBJ1-1; D possibly corresponds to TRBD1 (6 bases). This CDR3 region has 13 residues. V lost 8 bases, J lost 0 bases, and 13 bases lay in between. Germline CDR1 SQVTM, CDR2 ANQGSEA. This CDR3 is CSLRRGLNTEAFF. CDR3 DNA: TGCAGCTTACGCAGGGGACTGAACACTGAAGCTTTCTTT. The full variable domain, in which reference TRBV29-1 and TRBJ1-1 provide the parts outside the CDR3, is SAVISQKPSRDICQRGTSLTIQCQVDSQVTMMFWYRQQPGQSLTLIATANQGSEATYESGFVIDKFPISRPNLTFSTLTVSNMSPEDSSIYLCSLRRGLNTEAFFGQGTRLTVV.